The present T cell receptor (beta chain) was sequenced within a study of shared clonotypes between healthy human individuals. The germline V gene has CDR1 SQVTM and CDR2 ANQGSEA. The ends lost 0 bases at V and 2 bases at J; junction bases unmatched: 5. The CDR3 has 15 amino acids. TCRdb's table, derived via immunoSEQ multiplex PCR, lists solely in-frame clones and lacks some. The sample yields approximately 1.9 million clones, over 85% seen once. Positively selected for CCR7, the CD45RO-negative cells used as naive CD8 cells excluded terminally differentiated effector memory CD45RA+ cells. This TCR was sampled from a man aged 18 to 30 in good health. Some clones in this sample may be carry-over from other donors' samples. The sample was naive CD8+ T cells from PBMCs. The V and J genes are TRBV29-1 and TRBJ2-7, with 9 bases identical to TRBD1. In nucleotides, the CDR3 is TGCAGCGTTGAAGAGGAGGGGACAGGGACCTACGAGCAGTACTTC. Amino acids: CSVEEEGTGTYEQYF.